This T cell receptor beta chain came from a study of blood T cell repertoires in COVID-19. TCRdb's copy holds only in-frame clones and misses some; the assay was immunoSEQ multiplex PCR. Of 350,000 to 550,000 clones listed, 80% to 90% are singletons. Residents of over 20 US areas, aged roughly 18 to 89 years, made up the participants. Clinical histories supplied by participants themselves formed the basis of cohort assignment. The sequencing input was PBMCs or T cells enriched from blood (not recorded which). The sequence derives from a man in his thirties or forties who had recovered from COVID-19.

The CDR3 is CASSLGGDYNEQFF. The CDR3 nucleotides are TGTGCCAGCAGCCTAGGAGGGGACTACAATGAGCAGTTCTTC. This chain joins TRBV3-1 (or the pseudogene TRBV3-2) and TRBJ2-1; TRBD2 is a possible D gene (6 bases). CDR1 and CDR2 (germline): LGHDT, YNNKEL (reference sequence). This CDR3 contains 14 residues. Trimming took 4 bases from V and 3 from J, leaving 10 bases between them.